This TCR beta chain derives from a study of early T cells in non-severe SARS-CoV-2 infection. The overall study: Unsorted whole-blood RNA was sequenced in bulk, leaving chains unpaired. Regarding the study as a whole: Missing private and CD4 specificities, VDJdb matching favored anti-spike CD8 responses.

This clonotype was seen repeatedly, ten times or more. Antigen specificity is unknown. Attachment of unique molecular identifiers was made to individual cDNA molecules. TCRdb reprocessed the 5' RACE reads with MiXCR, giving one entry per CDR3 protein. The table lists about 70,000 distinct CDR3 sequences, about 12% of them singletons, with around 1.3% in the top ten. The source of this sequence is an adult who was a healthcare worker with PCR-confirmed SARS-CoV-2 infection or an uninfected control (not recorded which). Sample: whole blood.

This chain's CDR3 is CASSYAGGEYAQHF. The CDR3, as DNA: TGTGCCAGCAGTTATGCGGGGGGCGAGTACGCCCAGCATTTT. The rearrangement joins TRBV6-2 or TRBV6-3 to TRBJ1-5, with D possibly matching TRBD1 (6 bases). CDR1 and CDR2 (germline): MNHEY, SVGEGT. Trimming pared 3 bases from V and 11 bases from J, leaving 17 bases between. The CDR3 consists of 14 residues.